This record concerns one TCR beta chain sequence. Sequencing used immunoSEQ multiplex PCR; TCRdb keeps in-frame clones, though not all of them. This table holds 190,000 or so clones, about 87% found once. The record originates from a study of blood T cell repertoires in COVID-19. The ends were cut back, 0 bases at V and 6 bases at J, with 15 bases in the middle. CDR1 is WNHNN and CDR2 is SYGVQD in the germline V gene (reference sequence). This CDR3 region has 16 residues. This rearrangement joins TRBV10-1 to TRBJ1-5; tentatively, D is TRBD1 (6 bases). The TCR was taken from a man aged 35 to 55 with active or convalescent COVID-19. Sequencing used peripheral blood. The CDR3 loop is CASSESPTGRGQPQHF. DNA for the CDR3: TGCGCCAGCAGTGAGTCCCCGACAGGACGGGGTCAGCCCCAGCATTTT.